Included here is one T cell receptor beta chain sequence, with context. No antigen is known for it. This sample is part of a study of blood T cells in healthy people across ages. Study observations and caveats: The study found more naive CD4+ cells and higher diversity in long-lived than aged donors. Age brought a roughly linear fall in TCR beta diversity measured per million T cells.

With a J-beta primer mix and a sample-barcoded 5' primer, a second PCR ran about 6 to 11 cycles. TCRdb independently ran MiXCR on the 5' RACE reads; one entry per CDR3 protein. This sample yields roughly 550,000 distinct CDR3 sequences, of which 20% to 30% are seen a single time; under 9% belongs to the top ten. The CDR3 has 13 residues. CDR1 and CDR2 from the germline V gene are SQVTM and ANQGSEA. The J segment lost 0 bases and the V segment lost 5 bases, leaving 3 bases of the junction unmatched. Staff drew roughly 10 milliliters of peripheral blood from each donor. A further study also used this sample, focusing on T cells of mothers and their children. As reported in that work: When the second PCR was run, its M1S primer added sample barcodes and 2-4 random nucleotides.

The V and J genes are TRBV29-1 and TRBJ1-2; 7 bases are a match to TRBD1. The TCR comes from a boy younger than 18 in good health. Sequenced: blood. The CDR3 sequence: CSVRDRANYGYTF. Here the CDR3 DNA reads TGCAGCGTTAGGGACAGAGCTAACTATGGCTACACCTTC.